A single sample gave rise to the 19 T cell receptor beta chains below, sequenced in a study of blood T cell repertoires in COVID-19. Method: immunoSEQ multiplex PCR; TCRdb's copy keeps in-frame clones and lacks some. This sample has around 270,000 clones, with 80% to 90% found just once. Sample: peripheral blood. These receptors originate from a woman aged 45-60 years with acute or convalescent COVID-19.

The chain links TRBV6-5 to TRBJ2-7, with D hard to call. CDR1 is MNHEY, CDR2 SVGAGI, per germline. V shed 11 bases and J shed 5 bases, with 19 bases lying between them. CDR3 length equals 13 residues. This chain's CDR3 is CASQRHGFDEQYF. The CDR3, as DNA: TGTGCCTCCCAACGACACGGTTTCGACGAGCAGTACTTC.

The chain employs TRBV2 and TRBJ1-2; perhaps TRBD1 as D (5 bases). Germline V gene data show CDR1 as SNHLY and CDR2 as FYNNEI. The CDR3 covers 13 residues. V lost 5 bases, J lost 8 bases, and 15 bases lay in between. The CDR3 reads CASSLQQAGGYTF. In DNA, the CDR3 is TGTGCCAGCAGTCTTCAACAGGCCGGGGGCTACACCTTC.

This chain joins TRBV7-3 and TRBJ2-1, with 9 positions matching TRBD2. This CDR3 has 16 residues. V trimming: 5 bases; J trimming: 4 bases; junction bases outside the gene matches: 9. CDR1 and CDR2 (germline): SGHTA, FQGTGA. The CDR3 sequence: CASSRSLAGLYNEQFF. The DNA of the CDR3 is TGTGCCAGCAGCAGAAGCCTAGCGGGGCTATACAATGAGCAGTTCTTC.

A single count supports this clone. The V and J genes are TRBV28 and TRBJ2-7, with 9 bases fitting TRBD2. Trimming removed 10 bases from V and 5 bases from J; junction bases left unmatched: 12. Germline V CDR1 and CDR2: MDHEN, SYDVKM. The CDR3 runs to 14 residues. CDR3 nucleotides: TGTGCCACTTACTTGGCGGGAGGGCCCCACGAGCAGTACTTC. It encodes CATYLAGGPHEQYF.

The V call is TRBV7-8, the J call TRBJ1-1, with 7 bases that match TRBD1. Trimming removed 3 bases from V and 8 bases from J; junction bases left unmatched: 12. This CDR3 contains 15 residues. The germline V gene encodes CDR1 SGHVS and CDR2 FQNEAQ. The CDR3 DNA follows: TGTGCCAGCAGCTTGACGACAGGGTTGACGCGAGAAGCTTTCTTT. It specifies CASSLTTGLTREAFF. Together with reference TRBV7-8 and TRBJ1-1, the CDR3 gives the full variable domain: GAGVSQSPRYKVAKRGQDVALRCDPISGHVSLFWYQQALGQGPEFLTYFQNEAQLDKSGLPSDRFFAERPEGSVSTLKIQRTQQEDSAVYLCASSLTTGLTREAFFGQGTRLTVV.

The chain recombines TRBV4-3 with TRBJ2-1; perhaps TRBD2 as D (6 bases). Germline V gene lookup returns CDR1 LGHNA and CDR2 YSLEER. The CDR3 loop spans 15 amino acids. V was pared by 1 base and J by 7 bases, with 14 bases between. The CDR3: CASSQGKRVSNEQFF. The CDR3 DNA is TGCGCCAGCAGCCAAGGAAAGCGGGTGTCGAATGAGCAGTTCTTC.

V and J are TRBV4-2 and TRBJ2-7; TRBD2 matches at 7 bases. The CDR3 length is 15 residues. Per germline, CDR1 LGHNA and CDR2 YNFKEQ. With V trimmed by 1 base and J by 1 base, 4 bases remained unmatched. The CDR3 sequence: CASSQAGAGSYEQYF. The CDR3 nucleotides read TGTGCCAGCAGCCAAGCGGGAGCGGGATCCTACGAGCAGTACTTC.

This rearrangement joins TRBV28 to TRBJ1-1, with TRBD1 identical over 8 bases. J lost 10 bases, V lost 3 bases, and 16 bases had no gene match. The germline CDR1 and CDR2 sequences are MDHEN and SYDVKM. The CDR3 contains 16 residues. CDR3 protein: CASSLAGGGVVFGAFF. The CDR3 DNA reads as TGTGCCAGCAGTTTGGCAGGGGGCGGCGTTGTATTTGGAGCTTTCTTT.

The chain employs TRBV4-1 and TRBJ2-1; 13 bases are shared with TRBD2. Per germline, CDR1 MGHRA and CDR2 YSYEKL. V shed 2 bases and J 0 bases; nucleotides not matched to a gene: 7. CDR3 size: 19 residues. The CDR3 is CASSQPGLAGLSSYNEQFF. In DNA, the CDR3 is TGCGCCAGCAGCCAACCGGGACTAGCGGGGCTAAGCTCCTACAATGAGCAGTTCTTC.

V is TRBV5-6 and J is TRBJ2-1, with a tentative D call TRBD2 (5 bases). This CDR3 is 17 amino acids long. The germline gives CDR1 SGHDT, CDR2 YYEEEE. V lost 0 bases and J 6 bases, leaving 19 bases between the germline ends. The CDR3, as DNA: TGTGCCAGCAGCTTGGCCAGGTTGGGAGTTAGTCTCAATGAGCAGTTCTTC. As protein: CASSLARLGVSLNEQFF.

V and J are TRBV5-1 and TRBJ2-1, with a weak D call TRBD1 (5 bases). Trimming left V 4 bases short and J 3 bases short, with 8 bases between. Germline CDR1 SGHRS, CDR2 YFSETQ. This CDR3 has 13 amino acids. CDR3 DNA sequence: TGCGCCAGCAGCATGCAGGGCTACAATGAGCAGTTCTTC. Translation: CASSMQGYNEQFF.

The chain employs TRBV7-9 and TRBJ1-1; D might be TRBD1 (6 bases). Trimming cost V 5 bases and J 4 bases, with 17 bases left between them. Per the germline V gene, CDR1 is SEHNR and CDR2 is FQNEAQ (reference sequence). The CDR3 sequence is 15 residues long. Here the CDR3 DNA reads TGTGCCAGCAGCGCCCAACAGGGTTGGGTCACTGAAGCTTTCTTT. Its translation: CASSAQQGWVTEAFF.

This chain uses TRBV18 with TRBJ1-5; 11 bases are shared with TRBD1. Germline CDR1 is KGHSH and CDR2 is LQKENI. With V trimmed by 3 bases and J by 6 bases, 4 bases remained unmatched. This CDR3 region has 15 residues. Here the CDR3 reads CASSPRDRGVQPQHF. The CDR3 DNA is TGTGCCAGCTCACCTAGGGACAGGGGGGTTCAGCCCCAGCATTTT.

Notes on this clone: Here the CDR3 omits its conserved ending phenylalanine or tryptophan, so a read error is the likely source. The limits of the CDR3 on the DNA are not certain, so only TCRdb's listed CDR3 is given. The rearrangement uses TRBV12-3 or TRBV12-4 and TRBJ1-1; the table calls TRBD1, which could not be checked here. The CDR3 comprises 12 residues, both ends counted. The CDR3 protein is CASSLARQGFPL.

The rearrangement links TRBV7-9 to TRBJ2-5, with a possible D match to TRBD1 (6 bases). The CDR3 sequence is 15 residues long. Germline values: CDR1 SEHNR, CDR2 FQNEAQ (reference sequence). V was clipped by 4 bases and J by 2 bases, with 14 bases between them. CDR3 sequence reads: CASSSNSGEQETQYF. CDR3 DNA sequence: TGTGCCAGCAGCTCAAACTCAGGGGAACAAGAGACCCAGTACTTC. Full variable domain (missing parts from reference TRBV7-9 and TRBJ2-5): DTGVSQNPRHKITKRGQNVTFRCDPISEHNRLYWYRQTLGQGPEFLTYFQNEAQLEKSRLLSDRFSAERPKGSFSTLEIQRTEQGDSAMYLCASSSNSGEQETQYFGPGTRLLVL.

The CDR3 sequence is CASRKSGQGAYGYTF. CDR3 DNA sequence: TGTGCCAGCAGGAAATCGGGACAGGGCGCCTATGGCTACACCTTC. J is TRBJ1-2 and V is TRBV6-5; 9 bases are a match to TRBD1. This CDR3 has 15 residues. Germline CDR1 reads MNHEY; CDR2 reads SVGAGI. J gave up 4 bases and V 6 bases, and 9 bases lay outside the gene matches.

The chain combines TRBV15 with TRBJ2-7; D remains ambiguous. The CDR3 runs to 12 residues. The germline V gene has CDR1 LNHNV and CDR2 YYDKDF (reference sequence). Trimming removed 6 bases from V and 1 base from J, with 7 bases in between. In DNA, the CDR3 is TGTGCCACCAGTACCGGGTCCTACGAGCAGTACTTC. This codes for CATSTGSYEQYF.

The chain joins TRBV15 to TRBJ2-3; D may be TRBD2 (5 bases). The CDR3 spans 19 residues. Germline V lookup: CDR1 LNHNV, CDR2 YYDKDF (reference sequence). Deletions cut 3 bases from V and 2 bases from J, with 24 bases between. The CDR3 spells CATSSPPRWRAKTTDTQYF. CDR3 nucleotide sequence: TGTGCCACCAGCAGCCCCCCCCGGTGGCGGGCGAAGACCACAGATACGCAGTATTTT.

This rearrangement joins TRBV7-3 to TRBJ2-1; maybe TRBD2 (6 bases). The CDR3 has 13 amino acids. V was trimmed by 4 bases and J by 9 bases, leaving 13 bases between them. Germline V lookup: CDR1 SGHTA, CDR2 FQGTGA. In DNA, the CDR3 is TGTGCCAGCAGCTCGGAGGGTAGGGGTGAGCAGTTCTTC. Translation: CASSSEGRGEQFF.